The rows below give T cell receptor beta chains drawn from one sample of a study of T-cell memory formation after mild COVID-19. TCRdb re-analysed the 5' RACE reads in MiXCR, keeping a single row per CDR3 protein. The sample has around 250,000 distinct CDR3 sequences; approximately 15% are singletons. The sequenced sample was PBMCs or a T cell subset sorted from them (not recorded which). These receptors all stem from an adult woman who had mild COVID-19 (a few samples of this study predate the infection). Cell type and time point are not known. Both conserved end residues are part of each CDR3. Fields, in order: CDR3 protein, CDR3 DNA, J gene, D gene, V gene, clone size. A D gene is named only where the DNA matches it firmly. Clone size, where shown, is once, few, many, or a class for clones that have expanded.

CDR3 protein: CASSRNRSNTEAFF; CDR3 DNA: TGTGCCAGCAGCAGGAATAGGTCGAACACTGAAGCTTTCTTT; J gene: TRBJ1-1; D gene: -; V gene: TRBV7-9; clone size: few
CDR3 protein: CASSAPGSGSYEQYF; CDR3 DNA: TGTGCCAGCAGCGCTCCAGGGAGCGGAAGCTACGAGCAGTACTTC; J gene: TRBJ2-7; D gene: -; V gene: TRBV27; clone size: -
CDR3 protein: CSATLLAGGGTDTQYF; CDR3 DNA: TGCAGTGCCACGCTCCTAGCGGGGGGAGGCACAGATACGCAGTATTTT; J gene: TRBJ2-3; D gene: TRBD2; V gene: TRBV20-1; clone size: -
CDR3 protein: CASSPPGRAIDSPLHF; CDR3 DNA: TGTGCCAGCTCACCACCGGGGCGTGCAATTGATTCACCCCTCCACTTT; J gene: TRBJ1-6; D gene: -; V gene: TRBV18; clone size: -
CDR3 protein: CASRGTGANSPLHF; CDR3 DNA: TGTGCCAGCAGGGGGACAGGGGCTAATTCACCCCTCCACTTT; J gene: TRBJ1-6; D gene: TRBD1; V gene: TRBV12-3/TRBV12-4; clone size: few
CDR3 protein: CASSHSDGYQETQYF; CDR3 DNA: TGCGCCAGCAGTCACTCCGACGGGTACCAAGAGACCCAGTACTTC; J gene: TRBJ2-5; D gene: -; V gene: TRBV23-1; clone size: -
CDR3 protein: CASSRREAPGGEQYF; CDR3 DNA: TGCGCCAGCAGCCGAAGGGAGGCTCCTGGGGGCGAGCAGTACTTC; J gene: TRBJ2-7; D gene: -; V gene: TRBV4-1; clone size: -
CDR3 protein: CASSYSRPSGSYEQYF; CDR3 DNA: TGTGCCAGCAGTTACTCGCGGCCTAGCGGTTCCTACGAGCAGTACTTC; J gene: TRBJ2-7; D gene: TRBD2; V gene: TRBV6-5; clone size: few
CDR3 protein: CASSSLVGWDRGINQPQHF; CDR3 DNA: TGTGCCAGCAGTTCGCTGGTCGGCTGGGACAGGGGGATCAATCAGCCCCAGCATTTT; J gene: TRBJ1-5; D gene: TRBD1; V gene: TRBV12-3/TRBV12-4; clone size: -
CDR3 protein: CASSISGNGNQPQHF; CDR3 DNA: TGTGCCAGTAGTATATCGGGAAATGGCAATCAGCCCCAGCATTTT; J gene: TRBJ1-5; D gene: -; V gene: TRBV19; clone size: few
CDR3 protein: CASSFSGRSSYNEQFF; CDR3 DNA: TGCGCCAGCAGCTTTAGCGGGAGGAGCTCCTACAATGAGCAGTTCTTC; J gene: TRBJ2-1; D gene: TRBD2; V gene: TRBV5-1; clone size: few
CDR3 protein: CASSPSNGYTF; CDR3 DNA: TGTGCCAGCTCACCGTCTAATGGCTACACCTTC; J gene: TRBJ1-2; D gene: -; V gene: TRBV18; clone size: -
CDR3 protein: CAISGTGNIYGYTF; CDR3 DNA: TGTGCCATCAGTGGGACGGGGAATATATATGGCTACACCTTC; J gene: TRBJ1-2; D gene: -; V gene: TRBV10-3; clone size: -
CDR3 protein: CSASADSNQPQHF; CDR3 DNA: TGCAGCGCCTCCGCGGATAGCAATCAGCCCCAGCATTTT; J gene: TRBJ1-5; D gene: -; V gene: TRBV29-1; clone size: few
CDR3 protein: CATLAGGGGELFF; CDR3 DNA: TGTGCCACCCTGGCCGGGGGCGGCGGGGAGCTGTTTTTT; J gene: TRBJ2-2; D gene: -; V gene: TRBV24-1; clone size: -
CDR3 protein: CASSSTTAGPYEQYF; CDR3 DNA: TGTGCCAGCAGCTCAACCACGGCCGGCCCCTACGAGCAGTACTTC; J gene: TRBJ2-7; D gene: -; V gene: TRBV3-1; clone size: -
CDR3 protein: CASSGGLGTEAFF; CDR3 DNA: TGTGCCAGTAGCGGGGGGTTGGGCACTGAAGCTTTCTTT; J gene: TRBJ1-1; D gene: -; V gene: TRBV19; clone size: -
CDR3 protein: CASSKLPSGRTDTQYF; CDR3 DNA: TGTGCCAGCAGCAAATTACCTAGCGGGAGAACAGATACGCAGTATTTT; J gene: TRBJ2-3; D gene: -; V gene: TRBV21-1; clone size: -
CDR3 protein: CASSQSTLVASRTDTQYF; CDR3 DNA: TGCGCCAGCAGCCAATCTACTCTGGTGGCTAGCCGCACAGATACGCAGTATTTT; J gene: TRBJ2-3; D gene: -; V gene: TRBV4-1; clone size: -
CDR3 protein: CATSDPGRPNTEAFF; CDR3 DNA: TGTGCCACCAGTGACCCTGGACGGCCAAACACTGAAGCTTTCTTT; J gene: TRBJ1-1; D gene: -; V gene: TRBV24-1; clone size: few
CDR3 protein: CASSLQQGSPYEQYF; CDR3 DNA: TGTGCCAGCAGCTTACAGCAGGGGAGCCCCTACGAGCAGTACTTC; J gene: TRBJ2-7; D gene: -; V gene: TRBV7-2; clone size: -
CDR3 protein: CASSQELAIHEQFF; CDR3 DNA: TGTGCCAGCAGCCAAGAACTAGCGATCCATGAGCAGTTCTTC; J gene: TRBJ2-1; D gene: TRBD2; V gene: TRBV14; clone size: -
CDR3 protein: CASSYSDRNYGYTF; CDR3 DNA: TGTGCCAGCAGTTACTCAGACAGGAACTATGGCTACACCTTC; J gene: TRBJ1-2; D gene: -; V gene: TRBV6-6; clone size: few
CDR3 protein: CASSLPFVAGAPGELFF; CDR3 DNA: TGTGCCAGCAGCCTCCCTTTTGTAGCGGGAGCCCCCGGGGAGCTGTTTTTT; J gene: TRBJ2-2; D gene: TRBD2; V gene: TRBV6-2/TRBV6-3; clone size: once
CDR3 protein: CASTPDRVSEAFF; CDR3 DNA: TGTGCCAGCACCCCGGATAGGGTTTCTGAAGCTTTCTTT; J gene: TRBJ1-1; D gene: -; V gene: TRBV5-6; clone size: few
CDR3 protein: CASSRDPPGELFF; CDR3 DNA: TGTGCCAGCAGCCGGGATCCCCCCGGGGAGCTGTTTTTT; J gene: TRBJ2-2; D gene: -; V gene: TRBV25-1; clone size: -
CDR3 protein: CASSADSTWTDTQYF; CDR3 DNA: TGCGCCAGCAGCGCGGACAGCACGTGGACAGATACGCAGTATTTT; J gene: TRBJ2-3; D gene: -; V gene: TRBV5-1; clone size: -
CDR3 protein: CAWDTGTGNYEQYF; CDR3 DNA: TGTGCCTGGGATACCGGGACAGGAAACTACGAGCAGTACTTC; J gene: TRBJ2-7; D gene: TRBD1; V gene: TRBV30; clone size: -
CDR3 protein: CASSPSVGTGELFF; CDR3 DNA: TGTGCCAGCAGCCCCAGTGTCGGCACCGGGGAGCTGTTTTTT; J gene: TRBJ2-2; D gene: -; V gene: TRBV3-1; clone size: few
CDR3 protein: CASSPGTGANVLTF; CDR3 DNA: TGTGCCAGCTCACCAGGGACCGGGGCCAACGTCCTGACTTTC; J gene: TRBJ2-6; D gene: -; V gene: TRBV18; clone size: few
CDR3 protein: CASIRTGSSYEQYF; CDR3 DNA: TGTGCCAGCATTCGGACAGGGAGCTCCTACGAGCAGTACTTC; J gene: TRBJ2-7; D gene: TRBD1; V gene: TRBV6-1; clone size: few
CDR3 protein: CASRGTGQGNSPLHF; CDR3 DNA: TGTGCCAGCAGGGGGACGGGACAGGGGAATTCACCCCTCCACTTT; J gene: TRBJ1-6; D gene: TRBD1; V gene: TRBV3-1; clone size: few
CDR3 protein: CASSISGQGTNSPLHF; CDR3 DNA: TGCGCCAGCAGCATATCCGGACAGGGAACTAATTCACCCCTCCACTTT; J gene: TRBJ1-6; D gene: TRBD1; V gene: TRBV5-1; clone size: few
CDR3 protein: CASSLGQGALSGNTIYF; CDR3 DNA: TGTGCCAGCAGCTTGGGTCAGGGAGCTCTCTCGGGAAACACCATATATTTT; J gene: TRBJ1-3; D gene: -; V gene: TRBV5-5; clone size: few
CDR3 protein: CATSDGTSNEQYF; CDR3 DNA: TGTGCCACCAGTGATGGGACTAGCAACGAGCAGTACTTC; J gene: TRBJ2-7; D gene: TRBD2; V gene: TRBV24-1; clone size: -
CDR3 protein: CASSIRIDQPQHF; CDR3 DNA: TGTGCCAGTAGTATTCGCATTGATCAGCCCCAGCATTTT; J gene: TRBJ1-5; D gene: -; V gene: TRBV19; clone size: many
CDR3 protein: CASSLLAGSTDTQYF; CDR3 DNA: TGTGCCAGCAGTTTACTAGCGGGAAGCACAGATACGCAGTATTTT; J gene: TRBJ2-3; D gene: TRBD2; V gene: TRBV12-3/TRBV12-4; clone size: many
CDR3 protein: CASSEGGGGEQYF; CDR3 DNA: TGTGCCAGCAGTGAAGGGGGGGGAGGCGAGCAGTACTTC; J gene: TRBJ2-7; D gene: TRBD2; V gene: TRBV6-1; clone size: few
CDR3 protein: CASSLVLSPSSYNEQFF; CDR3 DNA: TGTGCCAGCAGCTTAGTGCTGAGTCCCAGCTCCTACAATGAGCAGTTCTTC; J gene: TRBJ2-1; D gene: -; V gene: TRBV7-9; clone size: -
CDR3 protein: CAWSVLDRVTGELFF; CDR3 DNA: TGTGCCTGGAGTGTATTGGACAGGGTCACCGGGGAGCTGTTTTTT; J gene: TRBJ2-2; D gene: TRBD1; V gene: TRBV30; clone size: -
CDR3 protein: CASSYSDSGATEQYF; CDR3 DNA: TGTGCCAGCAGTTACTCTGACTCGGGGGCCACCGAGCAGTACTTC; J gene: TRBJ2-7; D gene: -; V gene: TRBV6-5; clone size: few
CDR3 protein: CASSPLSGLALTDTQYF; CDR3 DNA: TGTGCCAGCAGTCCCCTTAGCGGGCTAGCACTCACAGATACGCAGTATTTT; J gene: TRBJ2-3; D gene: TRBD2; V gene: TRBV2; clone size: few
CDR3 protein: CASSLDGQGVYEQYF; CDR3 DNA: TGCGCCAGCAGCTTGGATGGACAGGGAGTATACGAGCAGTACTTC; J gene: TRBJ2-7; D gene: TRBD1; V gene: TRBV5-1; clone size: -
CDR3 protein: CATSRDRGLETQYF; CDR3 DNA: TGTGCCACCAGCAGAGACAGAGGTTTAGAGACCCAGTACTTC; J gene: TRBJ2-5; D gene: -; V gene: TRBV15; clone size: -
CDR3 protein: CASSLGGGASSGANVLTF; CDR3 DNA: TGTGCCAGCAGTCTCGGGGGGGGCGCGAGCTCTGGGGCCAACGTCCTGACTTTC; J gene: TRBJ2-6; D gene: TRBD2; V gene: TRBV7-3; clone size: -
CDR3 protein: CASSLTGGGQETQYF; CDR3 DNA: TGTGCCAGCAGTTTGACAGGGGGGGGCCAAGAGACCCAGTACTTC; J gene: TRBJ2-5; D gene: TRBD1; V gene: TRBV28; clone size: few
CDR3 protein: CASSLSASNQPQHF; CDR3 DNA: TGTGCCAGCAGCTTGTCAGCTAGCAATCAGCCCCAGCATTTT; J gene: TRBJ1-5; D gene: -; V gene: TRBV5-6; clone size: -
CDR3 protein: CASSRSSLGDTGELFF; CDR3 DNA: TGTGCCAGCAGCAGGTCTTCACTTGGGGACACCGGGGAGCTGTTTTTT; J gene: TRBJ2-2; D gene: -; V gene: TRBV5-5; clone size: -
CDR3 protein: CASSLRFNYGYTF; CDR3 DNA: TGTGCCAGCAGTTTAAGATTTAACTATGGCTACACCTTC; J gene: TRBJ1-2; D gene: -; V gene: TRBV27; clone size: -
CDR3 protein: CASSPLGGSYNEQFF; CDR3 DNA: TGTGCCAGCAGTCCTTTAGGCGGCTCCTACAATGAGCAGTTCTTC; J gene: TRBJ2-1; D gene: -; V gene: TRBV12-3/TRBV12-4; clone size: -